This T cell receptor (beta chain) emerged from a study of OX40 agonist ivuxolimab in advanced cancers. As for the study in general: Given to patients was ivuxolimab, an agonistic anti-OX40 (CD134) antibody.

Assay: immunoSEQ multiplex PCR; the TCRdb copy retains only in-frame clones and omits some. The sample contains approximately 31,000 clones, 89% of which appear only once. CDR3 size: 12 residues. Per the germline V gene, CDR1 is MNHEY and CDR2 is SMNVEV (reference sequence). V was pared by 4 bases and J by 3 bases, with 1 base between. Specimen: CD4+ or CD8+ T cells sorted from blood, collected in a trial of the OX40 agonist ivuxolimab. The rearrangement joins TRBV27 to TRBJ1-6; no firm D call. This clonotype was sampled from an adult with an advanced solid tumor such as melanoma, head and neck, liver or kidney cancer. CDR3 protein: CASSYYNSPLHF. CDR3 sequence (DNA): TGTGCCAGCAGTTACTATAATTCACCCCTCCACTTT.